This TCR beta chain was profiled in a study of blood T cells in healthy people across ages. This clonotype occurred once. The second PCR ran about 6 to 12 cycles with a sample-barcoded 5' primer and J-beta primers. TCRdb re-analysed the 5' RACE reads in MiXCR, keeping a single row per CDR3 protein. This table holds about 1,400,000 distinct CDR3 sequences, 59% found once. The clonotype originates from a man between 18 and 29 years old in good health. Sequenced material: blood.

CDR3 sequence (DNA): TGTGCCAGCAGCCCATCGACAGGAGCTTATAATTCACCCCTCCACTTT. Translated: CASSPSTGAYNSPLHF. The chain uses TRBV5-5 and TRBJ1-6; TRBD1 is a possible D gene (6 bases). CDR3 size: 16 residues. Germline V CDR1 and CDR2: SGHKS, YYEKEE (reference sequence). V was clipped by 4 bases and J by 4 bases, with 15 bases between them.